Each of the 24 T cell receptor beta chains below was sequenced from the same sample in a study of graft-versus-host responses after intestinal transplantation (dated by TCRdb to about 2021). This specimen's time point label, per the study, means: cells obtained before transplantation from donor or recipient. In mixed lymphocyte reactions, around 200,000 CFSE-labeled pre-transplant responders were plated with around 200,000 irradiated violet-dye-labeled stimulators and cultured for 5 to 6 days. Libraries were prepared through the immunoSEQ multiplex PCR assay. TCRdb re-hosts the immuneACCESS table, in-frame sequences only. Its copies lack some clones; in the studies checked, an unresolved V gene accounts for under half of them, and the cause for the rest is not known. Within this sample are around 6,000 clones, with around 33% of them counted one time only. In total, the top ten clones hold under 35% of the sample.

This material consisted of alloreactive CD8+ T cells from a mixed lymphocyte reaction culture, taken before intestinal transplant. This specimen's cell subset or site label, per the study, means: CFSE-low proliferating T cells sorted from approximately 6-day pre-transplant mixed lymphocyte reaction (GvH or HvG direction). The receptors originated from a human patient who received an intestinal transplant.

This clone showed up just once. The chain carries TRBV27 and TRBJ1-6; the match to TRBD1 covers 9 bases. This CDR3 region has 19 residues. The V segment lost 6 bases and the J segment 10 bases; nucleotides outside the gene matches: 22. Germline lookup yields CDR1 MNHEY and CDR2 SMNVEV (reference sequence). In DNA form, the CDR3 reads TGTGCCAGCAGCTGTCCGGGGACAGGGCCCGGTTTGCATCACTCACCCCTCCACTTT. Amino acids: CASSCPGTGPGLHHSPLHF.

This clone was counted only a few times. V gene TRBV10-3 combines with J gene TRBJ2-7, with TRBD2 as a possible D gene (5 bases). This CDR3 is built from 13 residues. Germline V gene sequence: CDR1 ENHRY, CDR2 SYGVKD. V lost 2 bases and J 3 bases, leaving 8 bases between the germline ends. The CDR3 sequence: CAISETRHYEQYF. The CDR3 DNA is TGTGCCATCAGTGAGACTAGGCACTACGAGCAGTACTTC.

This clone was detected once. The chain is built from TRBV30 and TRBJ2-2; D is uncertain. V lost 5 bases and J 2 bases, leaving 12 bases between the germline ends. Germline V lookup: CDR1 GTSNPN, CDR2 SVGIG (reference sequence). This CDR3 has 14 residues. The CDR3 coding sequence is TGTGCCTGGGAGGAAGGCTTCAACACCGGGGAGCTGTTTTTT. It is translated as CAWEEGFNTGELFF.

This clone is labeled as medium-sized (0.01 to 0.1%). J is TRBJ1-1 and V is TRBV5-4; 11 bases match TRBD1. The trim removed 3 bases at V and 5 bases at J, leaving 3 bases unmatched. CDR1 SGHNT and CDR2 YYREEE come from the germline V gene (reference sequence). The CDR3 covers 14 residues. The CDR3 bases are TGTGCCAGCAGCTGGGACAGGGGGAGAACTGAAGCTTTCTTT. This gives the protein CASSWDRGRTEAFF.

This clone came up a few times. The chain has TRBV12-1 and TRBJ1-5; the listed D gene, TRBD1, was not tested against the DNA. TRBV12-1 is a recognized pseudogene. The CDR3 has 17 residues. CDR3 nucleotide sequence: TGTGCCAGCAGCTTTGGACAAAGACAGCATAGCAATCAGCCCCAGCATTTT. Translated, it gives CASSFGQRQHSNQPQHF.

This clone was recorded a few times. The rearrangement uses TRBV9 and TRBJ2-7, with TRBD1 matching over 9 bases. The germline V gene has CDR1 SGDLS and CDR2 YYNGEE. V shed 4 bases and J 6 bases; nucleotides not matched to a gene: 11. The CDR3 extends over 15 amino acids. As DNA, the CDR3 is TGTGCCAGCAGCCCCCGTGGACAGGGGAAACTCGAGCAGTACTTC. Amino acids: CASSPRGQGKLEQYF.

V gene TRBV27 combines with J gene TRBJ2-5; TRBD2 matches 11 bases. V shed 6 bases, J shed 11 bases, and the junction held 23 bases outside the gene matches. Germline assignment: CDR1 MNHEY and CDR2 SMNVEV (reference sequence). This CDR3 has 18 residues. The CDR3 loop reads CASSPSSGRLAGGWEQYF. In DNA form, the CDR3 reads TGTGCCAGCAGCCCCTCGTCAGGCCGTCTAGCGGGGGGCTGGGAGCAGTACTTC.

CDR3 sequence: CASSRRLAGVLGETQYF. In DNA, the CDR3 is TGTGCCAGCAGCCGCCGACTAGCGGGAGTCTTGGGGGAGACCCAGTACTTC. The chain has TRBV7-9 and TRBJ2-5, with 12 bases fitting TRBD2. The V gene's germline CDR1 is SEHNR and CDR2 FQNEAQ (reference sequence). The CDR3 is 17 amino acids. With 5 bases clipped from V and 5 bases from J, the junction kept 12 bases outside the gene matches.

By sample fraction, this clone is medium-sized (0.01 to 0.1%). The CDR3 spells CASSLERYEQYF. The DNA for the CDR3 is TGTGCCAGCAGCTTAGAGCGCTACGAGCAGTACTTC. The V gene is TRBV11-2, the J gene TRBJ2-7; D gene ambiguous. Germline CDR1 is SGHAT and CDR2 is FQNNGV. CDR3 size: 12 residues. V lost 0 bases to trimming and J lost 3 bases, with 3 bases between them.

The V and J genes are TRBV15 and TRBJ2-1; 16 positions agree with TRBD2. With 5 bases clipped from V and 12 bases from J, the junction kept 7 bases outside the gene matches. The CDR3 runs 15 residues. In germline, CDR1 is LNHNV, CDR2 YYDKDF (reference sequence). The DNA for the CDR3 is TGTGCCACCAGCCGAGTGGGGACTAGCGGGGGGGGGCAGTTCTTC. It specifies CATSRVGTSGGGQFF.

By sample share, this clone is medium-sized (0.01 to 0.1%). The chain uses TRBV7-8 and TRBJ2-2; D possibly corresponds to TRBD1 (6 bases). Trimming stripped 8 bases from V and 1 base from J, with 8 bases between. CDR1 and CDR2 from the germline V gene are SGHVS and FQNEAQ. The CDR3 is made up of 13 amino acids. The CDR3 region is CASWTENTGELFF. As DNA, the CDR3 is TGTGCCAGCTGGACAGAGAACACCGGGGAGCTGTTTTTT.

This clone showed up just a few times. The chain is built from TRBV30 and TRBJ1-1, with D unresolved. V was shortened by 2 bases and J by 1 base, with 14 bases between the two germline ends. CDR1 is GTSNPN and CDR2 is SVGIG in the germline V gene (reference sequence). This CDR3 comprises 15 residues. CDR3 sequence: CAWSTLYVTNTEAFF. The CDR3, as DNA: TGTGCCTGGAGTACCCTATATGTTACGAACACTGAAGCTTTCTTT.

This clone was counted a few times. This chain joins TRBV7-8 and TRBJ1-2, with D possibly TRBD1 on 6 matching bases. With 6 bases removed from V and 4 bases from J, the gap between germline ends came to 21 bases. The length of the CDR3 is 16 residues. Germline V lookup: CDR1 SGHVS, CDR2 FQNEAQ. The CDR3 sequence: CASSTLGDNLFYGYTF. The CDR3 DNA is TGTGCCAGCAGTACTCTTGGGGACAACCTATTCTATGGCTACACCTTC.

Within the sample, this clone is medium-sized (0.01 to 0.1%). V usage is TRBV4-1 and J usage is TRBJ2-3; 8 nucleotides align to TRBD2. CDR3 size: 17 residues. CDR1 and CDR2 from the germline V gene are MGHRA and YSYEKL. Losses at the gene ends were 5 bases for V and 4 bases for J; bases not matched to a gene: 14. The CDR3 nucleotides are TGCGCCAGCAGCGCTCAGAAGCGGGAGAGGAGCCCAGATACGCAGTATTTT. The encoded protein is CASSAQKRERSPDTQYF.

This clone was seen more than once but under ten times. This chain connects TRBV5-1 to TRBJ2-1; D may be TRBD1 (6 bases). The length of the CDR3 is 13 residues. Deletions cut 5 bases from V and 11 bases from J, with 17 bases between. CDR1 and CDR2 from the germline V gene are SGHRS and YFSETQ. The CDR3 region is CASRPNGRGKQFF. The CDR3, as DNA: TGCGCCAGCAGGCCGAATGGAAGGGGGAAGCAGTTCTTC.

This clone showed up just a few times. This chain uses TRBV7-2 with TRBJ2-7; TRBD2 is a possible D gene (6 bases). The CDR3 covers 13 residues. Trimming left V 1 base short and J 4 bases short, with 8 bases between. CDR1 is SGHTA and CDR2 is FQGNSA in the germline V gene. CDR3 protein: CASSLGDSYEQYF. Written as DNA, the CDR3 is TGTGCCAGCAGCTTAGGGGACTCGTACGAGCAGTACTTC.

The chain recombines TRBV19 with TRBJ2-1; tentative D call: TRBD2 (6 bases). The germline gives CDR1 LNHDA, CDR2 SQIVND (reference sequence). This CDR3 is 14 amino acids long. V was trimmed by 3 bases and J by 5 bases, leaving 11 bases between them. The CDR3 coding sequence is TGTGCCAGTAGTATCCTGACTAGTCACAATGAGCAGTTCTTC. This translates into CASSILTSHNEQFF. Looking up the rest from reference TRBV19 and TRBJ2-1 gives the full variable domain: DGGITQSPKYLFRKEGQNVTLSCEQNLNHDAMYWYRQDPGQGLRLIYYSQIVNDFQKGDIAEGYSVSREKKESFPLTVTSAQKNPTAFYLCASSILTSHNEQFFGPGTRLTVL.

This clone was counted between two and nine times. This rearrangement joins TRBV5-8 to TRBJ1-6; D is unclear. This CDR3 has 16 amino acids. Per germline, CDR1 SGHTS and CDR2 YDEGEE. The V and J ends lost 5 bases and 7 bases respectively, with 19 bases between them. The CDR3 DNA follows: TGTGCCAGCAGTCCGAGCGGGTTTACAACCAATTCACCCCTCCACTTT. It encodes CASSPSGFTTNSPLHF.

This clone is medium-sized (0.01 to 0.1%). The chain uses TRBV29-1 and TRBJ1-2, with D hard to call. The germline gives CDR1 SQVTM, CDR2 ANQGSEA. V dropped 4 bases and J dropped 4 bases, with 13 bases sitting between them. This CDR3 is 13 amino acids long. CDR3 sequence reads: CSVVLSRFYGYTF. Written as DNA, the CDR3 is TGCAGCGTTGTGTTGTCCAGGTTCTATGGCTACACCTTC.

J is TRBJ2-7 and V is TRBV28; D is undetermined. CDR1 and CDR2 from the germline V gene are MDHEN and SYDVKM. The length of the CDR3 is 13 residues. Deletions cut 3 bases from V and 2 bases from J, with 8 bases between. The CDR3 spells CASSFGRTYEQYF. The CDR3 DNA is TGTGCCAGCAGTTTTGGCAGGACCTACGAGCAGTACTTC.

The CDR3 DNA follows: TGTGCCAGCAGCGTGGGCGGGAGGTTAACAGATACGCAGTATTTT. This codes for CASSVGGRLTDTQYF. The chain joins TRBV9 to TRBJ2-3; 8 nucleotides match TRBD2. The CDR3 length is 15 residues. Germline V gene sequence: CDR1 SGDLS, CDR2 YYNGEE. The V segment lost 2 bases and the J segment 3 bases; nucleotides outside the gene matches: 5.

The V call is TRBV9, the J call TRBJ2-7, with 7 bases that match TRBD1. Germline CDR1 and CDR2: SGDLS and YYNGEE. J gave up 1 base and V 3 bases, and 7 bases lay outside the gene matches. This CDR3 is built from 15 residues. CDR3 residues: CASSANLDRSYEQYF. DNA for the CDR3: TGTGCCAGCAGCGCAAACCTGGACAGGTCCTACGAGCAGTACTTC.

CDR3 sequence: CASSLVRNTEAFF. The CDR3 region has the DNA TGCGCCAGCAGCTTGGTCAGGAACACTGAAGCTTTCTTT. This rearrangement joins TRBV5-1 to TRBJ1-1; no firm D call. This CDR3 spans 13 amino acids. V lost 0 bases and J 1 base, leaving 4 bases between the germline ends. CDR1 is SGHRS and CDR2 is YFSETQ in the germline V gene.

The gene calls are TRBV18 and TRBJ1-5; D gene ambiguous. CDR3 length equals 15 residues. Trimming left V 2 bases short and J 1 base short, with 9 bases between. Germline CDR1 and CDR2: KGHSH and LQKENI. The CDR3 spells CASSPGSLSNQPQHF. For the CDR3, the DNA is TGTGCCAGCTCACCAGGTTCACTGAGCAATCAGCCCCAGCATTTT.